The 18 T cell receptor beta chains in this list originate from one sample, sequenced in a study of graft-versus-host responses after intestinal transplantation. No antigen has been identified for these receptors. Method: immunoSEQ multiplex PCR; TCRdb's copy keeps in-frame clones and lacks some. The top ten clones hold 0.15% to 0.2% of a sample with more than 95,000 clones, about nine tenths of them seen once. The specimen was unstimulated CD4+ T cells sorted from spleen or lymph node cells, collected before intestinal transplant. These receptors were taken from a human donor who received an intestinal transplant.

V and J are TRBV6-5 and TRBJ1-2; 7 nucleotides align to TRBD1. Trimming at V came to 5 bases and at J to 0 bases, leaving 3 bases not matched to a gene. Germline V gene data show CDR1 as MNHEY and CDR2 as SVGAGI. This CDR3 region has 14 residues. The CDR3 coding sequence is TGTGCCAGCAGTCTACAGGGGCCTAACTATGGCTACACCTTC. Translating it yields CASSLQGPNYGYTF.

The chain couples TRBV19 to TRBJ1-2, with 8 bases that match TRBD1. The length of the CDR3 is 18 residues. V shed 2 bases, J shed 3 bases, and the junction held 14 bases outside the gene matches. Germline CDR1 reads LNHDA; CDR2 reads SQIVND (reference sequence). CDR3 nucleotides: TGTGCCAGTAGTATAAAGTGGGACAGGATGGGTGATGACTATGGCTACACCTTC. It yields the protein CASSIKWDRMGDDYGYTF.

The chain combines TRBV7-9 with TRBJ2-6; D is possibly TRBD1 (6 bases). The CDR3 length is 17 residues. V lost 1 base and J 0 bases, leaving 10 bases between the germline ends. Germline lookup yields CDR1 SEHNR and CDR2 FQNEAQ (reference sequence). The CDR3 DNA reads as TGTGCCAGCAGCTTAGGGTTCAGGGGCTCTGGGGCCAACGTCCTGACTTTC. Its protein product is CASSLGFRGSGANVLTF.

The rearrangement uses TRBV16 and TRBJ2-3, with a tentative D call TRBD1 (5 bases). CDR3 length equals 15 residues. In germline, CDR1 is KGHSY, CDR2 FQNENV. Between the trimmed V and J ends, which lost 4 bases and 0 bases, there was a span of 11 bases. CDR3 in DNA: TGTGCCAGCAGCCTCGGACACTTCAGCACAGATACGCAGTATTTT. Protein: CASSLGHFSTDTQYF.

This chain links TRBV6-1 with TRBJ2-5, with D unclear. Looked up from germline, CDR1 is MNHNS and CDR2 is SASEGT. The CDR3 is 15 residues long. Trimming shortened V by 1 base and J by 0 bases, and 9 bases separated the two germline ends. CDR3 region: CASSEGSVYQETQYF. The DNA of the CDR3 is TGTGCCAGCAGTGAAGGTTCAGTGTACCAAGAGACCCAGTACTTC.

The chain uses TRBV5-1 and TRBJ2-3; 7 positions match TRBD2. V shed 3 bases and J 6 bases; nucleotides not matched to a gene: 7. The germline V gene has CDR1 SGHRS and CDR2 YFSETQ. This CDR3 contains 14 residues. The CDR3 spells CASSSLASGDTQYF. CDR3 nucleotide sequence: TGCGCCAGCAGCTCCCTGGCTAGCGGTGATACGCAGTATTTT.

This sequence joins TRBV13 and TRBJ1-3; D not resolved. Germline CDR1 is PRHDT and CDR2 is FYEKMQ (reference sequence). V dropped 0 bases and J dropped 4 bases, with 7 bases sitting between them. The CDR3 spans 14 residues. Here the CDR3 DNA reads TGTGCCAGCAGCTTAGGCCGGAGGGGAAACACCATATATTTT. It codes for CASSLGRRGNTIYF.

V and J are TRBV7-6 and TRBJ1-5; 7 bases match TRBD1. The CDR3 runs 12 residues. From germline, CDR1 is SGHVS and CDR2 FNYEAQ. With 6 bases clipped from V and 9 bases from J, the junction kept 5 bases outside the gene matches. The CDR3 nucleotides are TGTGCCAGCAGTTCACCAGGGGGGCCCCAGCATTTT. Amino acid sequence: CASSSPGGPQHF.

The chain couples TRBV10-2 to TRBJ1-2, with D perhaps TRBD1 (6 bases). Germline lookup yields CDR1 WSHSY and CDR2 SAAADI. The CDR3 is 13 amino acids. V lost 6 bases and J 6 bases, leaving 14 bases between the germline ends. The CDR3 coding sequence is TGCGCCAGCAGCCCGGACAGAATCAATGGCTACACCTTC. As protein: CASSPDRINGYTF.

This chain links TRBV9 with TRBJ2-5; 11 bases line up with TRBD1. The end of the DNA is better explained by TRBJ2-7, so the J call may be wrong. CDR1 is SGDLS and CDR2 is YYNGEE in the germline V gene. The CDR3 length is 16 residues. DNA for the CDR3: TGTGCCAGCAGCGCATACGGGACAGGGGGATCCTACGAGCAGTACTTC. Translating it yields CASSAYGTGGSYEQYF.

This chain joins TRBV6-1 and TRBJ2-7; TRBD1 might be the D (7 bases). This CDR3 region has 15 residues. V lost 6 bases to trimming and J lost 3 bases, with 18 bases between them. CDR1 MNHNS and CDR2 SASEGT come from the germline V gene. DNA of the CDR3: TGTGCCAGCAGCCGAACGGGGGACAGTTACTACGAGCAGTACTTC. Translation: CASSRTGDSYYEQYF.

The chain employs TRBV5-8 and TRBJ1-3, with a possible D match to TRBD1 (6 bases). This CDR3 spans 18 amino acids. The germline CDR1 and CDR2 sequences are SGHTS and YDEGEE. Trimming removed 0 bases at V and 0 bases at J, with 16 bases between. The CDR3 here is CASSLVVRTAISGNTIYF. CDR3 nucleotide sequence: TGTGCCAGCAGCTTGGTAGTAAGGACAGCGATCTCTGGAAACACCATATATTTT.

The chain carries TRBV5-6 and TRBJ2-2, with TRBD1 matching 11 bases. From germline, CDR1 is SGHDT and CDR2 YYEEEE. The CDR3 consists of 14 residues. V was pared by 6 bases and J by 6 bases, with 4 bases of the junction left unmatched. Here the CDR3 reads CASTRDRGAGELFF. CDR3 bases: TGTGCCAGCACGAGGGACAGGGGGGCCGGGGAGCTGTTTTTT.

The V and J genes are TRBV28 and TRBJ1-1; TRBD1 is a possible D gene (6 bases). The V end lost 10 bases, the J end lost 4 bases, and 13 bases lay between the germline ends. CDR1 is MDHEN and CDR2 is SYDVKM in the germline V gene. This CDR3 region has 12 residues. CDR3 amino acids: CATQGLGTEAFF. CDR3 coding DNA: TGTGCCACACAGGGCCTGGGCACTGAAGCTTTCTTT. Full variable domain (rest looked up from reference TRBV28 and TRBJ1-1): DVKVTQSSRYLVKRTGEKVFLECVQDMDHENMFWYRQDPGLGLRLIYFSYDVKMKEKGDIPEGYSVSREKKERFSLILESASTNQTSMYLCATQGLGTEAFFGQGTRLTVV.

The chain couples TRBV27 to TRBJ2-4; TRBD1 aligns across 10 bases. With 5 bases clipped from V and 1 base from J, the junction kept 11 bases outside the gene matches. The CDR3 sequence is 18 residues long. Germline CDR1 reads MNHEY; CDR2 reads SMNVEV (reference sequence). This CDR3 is CASSPNRQGAFAKNIQYF. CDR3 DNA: TGTGCCAGCAGTCCAAACCGACAGGGGGCTTTTGCCAAAAACATTCAGTACTTC.

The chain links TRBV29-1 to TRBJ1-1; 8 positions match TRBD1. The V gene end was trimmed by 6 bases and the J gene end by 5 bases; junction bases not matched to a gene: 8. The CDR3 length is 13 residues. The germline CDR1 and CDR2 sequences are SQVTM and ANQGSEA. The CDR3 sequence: CSVRTGRVTEAFF. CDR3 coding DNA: TGCAGCGTACGGACAGGGAGAGTGACTGAAGCTTTCTTT.

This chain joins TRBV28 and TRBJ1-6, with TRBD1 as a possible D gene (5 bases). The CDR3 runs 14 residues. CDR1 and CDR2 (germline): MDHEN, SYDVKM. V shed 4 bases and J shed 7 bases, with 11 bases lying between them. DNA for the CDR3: TGTGCCAGCAGTTCTACAGGACCGAATTCACCCCTCCACTTT. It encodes CASSSTGPNSPLHF.

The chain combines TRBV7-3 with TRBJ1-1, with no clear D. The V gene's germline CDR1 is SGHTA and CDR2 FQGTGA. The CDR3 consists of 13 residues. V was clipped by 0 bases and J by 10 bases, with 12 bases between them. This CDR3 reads CASSLTGSGIAFF. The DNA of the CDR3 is TGTGCCAGCAGCTTAACAGGGAGCGGTATAGCTTTCTTT. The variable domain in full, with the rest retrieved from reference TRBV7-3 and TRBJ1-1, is GAGVSQTPSNKVTEKGKYVELRCDPISGHTALYWYRQSLGQGPEFLIYFQGTGAADDSGLPNDRFFAVRPEGSVSTLKIQRTERGDSAVYLCASSLTGSGIAFFGQGTRLTVV.